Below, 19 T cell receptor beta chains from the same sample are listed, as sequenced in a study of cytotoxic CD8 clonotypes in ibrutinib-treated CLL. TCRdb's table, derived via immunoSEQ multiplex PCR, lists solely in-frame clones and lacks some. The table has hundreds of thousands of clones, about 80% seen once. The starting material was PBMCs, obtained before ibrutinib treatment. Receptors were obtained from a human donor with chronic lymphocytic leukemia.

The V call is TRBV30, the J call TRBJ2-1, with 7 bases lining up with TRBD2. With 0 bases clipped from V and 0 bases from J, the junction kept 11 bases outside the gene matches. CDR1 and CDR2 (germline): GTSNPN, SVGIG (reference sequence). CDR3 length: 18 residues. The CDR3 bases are TGTGCCTGGAGTGTTCGCTGGCGGGAGCGTAGCTCCTACAATGAGCAGTTCTTC. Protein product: CAWSVRWRERSSYNEQFF. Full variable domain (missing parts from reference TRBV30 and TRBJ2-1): SQTIHQWPATLVQPVGSPLSLECTVEGTSNPNLYWYRQAAGRGLQLLFYSVGIGQISSEVPQNLSASRPQDRQFILSSKKLLLSDSGFYLCAWSVRWRERSSYNEQFFGPGTRLTVL.

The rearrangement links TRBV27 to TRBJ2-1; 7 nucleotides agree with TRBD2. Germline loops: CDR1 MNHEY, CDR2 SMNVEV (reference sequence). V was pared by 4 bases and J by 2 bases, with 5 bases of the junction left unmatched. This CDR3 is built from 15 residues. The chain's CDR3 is CASSSSGTTYNEQFF. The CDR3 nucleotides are TGTGCCAGCAGTTCTTCCGGGACTACCTACAATGAGCAGTTCTTC.

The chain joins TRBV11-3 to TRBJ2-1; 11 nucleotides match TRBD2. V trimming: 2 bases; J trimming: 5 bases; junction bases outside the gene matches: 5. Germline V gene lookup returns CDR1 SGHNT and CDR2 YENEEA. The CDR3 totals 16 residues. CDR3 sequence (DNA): TGTGCCAGCAGCTTAAGGATTAGCGGGAGGGACAATGAGCAGTTCTTC. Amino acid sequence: CASSLRISGRDNEQFF.

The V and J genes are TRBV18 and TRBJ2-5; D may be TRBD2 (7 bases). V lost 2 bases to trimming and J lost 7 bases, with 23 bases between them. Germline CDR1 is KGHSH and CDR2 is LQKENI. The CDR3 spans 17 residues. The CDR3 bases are TGTGCCAGCTCACCAATCAGTGCACAGGGAGGGGTTTCGACCCAGTACTTC. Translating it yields CASSPISAQGGVSTQYF. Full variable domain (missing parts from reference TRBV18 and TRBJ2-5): NAGVMQNPRHLVRRRGQEARLRCSPMKGHSHVYWYRQLPEEGLKFMVYLQKENIIDESGMPKERFSAEFPKEGPSILRIQQVVRGDSAAYFCASSPISAQGGVSTQYFGPGTRLLVL.

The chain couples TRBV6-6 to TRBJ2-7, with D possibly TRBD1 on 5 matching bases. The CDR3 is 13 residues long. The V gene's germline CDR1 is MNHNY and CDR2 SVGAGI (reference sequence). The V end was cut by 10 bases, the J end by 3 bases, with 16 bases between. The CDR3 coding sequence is TGTGCCACCAGAATAGACAGTGACTACGAGCAGTACTTC. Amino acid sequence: CATRIDSDYEQYF.

The CDR3 DNA is TGTGCCAGCAGCCCAGGGATGGACTACGAGCAGTACTTC. Its protein is CASSPGMDYEQYF. The genes are TRBV11-2 and TRBJ2-7, with D perhaps matching TRBD1 (5 bases). This CDR3 has 13 residues. Deletions cut 5 bases from V and 3 bases from J, with 11 bases between. The germline V gene has CDR1 SGHAT and CDR2 FQNNGV.

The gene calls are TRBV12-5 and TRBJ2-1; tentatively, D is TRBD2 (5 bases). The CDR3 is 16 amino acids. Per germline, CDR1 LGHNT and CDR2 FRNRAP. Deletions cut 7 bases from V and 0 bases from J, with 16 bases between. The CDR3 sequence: CASAPLVGSSYNEQFF. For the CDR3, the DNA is TGTGCTAGTGCCCCGCTGGTGGGGAGCTCCTACAATGAGCAGTTCTTC.

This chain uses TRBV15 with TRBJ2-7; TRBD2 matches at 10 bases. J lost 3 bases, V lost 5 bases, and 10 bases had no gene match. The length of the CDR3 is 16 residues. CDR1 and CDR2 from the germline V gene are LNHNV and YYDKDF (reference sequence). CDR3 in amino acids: CATSGTRTSGGYEQYF. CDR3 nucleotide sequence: TGTGCCACCAGCGGCACCAGGACTAGCGGAGGCTACGAGCAGTACTTC.

CDR3 nucleotides: TGTGCCAGCTCACAGAGACAGGGATCGATTGCAGATACGCAGTATTTT. Translating it yields CASSQRQGSIADTQYF. V is TRBV18 and J is TRBJ2-3, with TRBD1 matching 7 bases. CDR1 KGHSH and CDR2 LQKENI come from the germline V gene. After removal of 4 bases from V and 4 bases from J, the junction contained 11 bases not matched to a gene. The CDR3 totals 16 residues.

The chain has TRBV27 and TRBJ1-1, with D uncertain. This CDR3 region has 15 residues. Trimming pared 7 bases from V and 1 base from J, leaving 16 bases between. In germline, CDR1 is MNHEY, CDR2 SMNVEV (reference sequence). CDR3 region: CASTGVGGQNTEAFF. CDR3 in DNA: TGTGCCAGCACCGGAGTCGGAGGGCAGAACACTGAAGCTTTCTTT.

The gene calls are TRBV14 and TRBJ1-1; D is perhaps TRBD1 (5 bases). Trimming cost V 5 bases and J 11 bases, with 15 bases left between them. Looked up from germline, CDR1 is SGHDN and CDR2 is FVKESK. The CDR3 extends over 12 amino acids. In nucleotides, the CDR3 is TGTGCCAGCAGCTTCCACCAGGGAAGGGCTTTCTTT. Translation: CASSFHQGRAFF.

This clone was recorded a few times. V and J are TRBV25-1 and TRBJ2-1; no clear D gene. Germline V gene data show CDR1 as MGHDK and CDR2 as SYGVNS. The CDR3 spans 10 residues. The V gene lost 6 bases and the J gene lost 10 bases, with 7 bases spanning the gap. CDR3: CASRSAEQFF. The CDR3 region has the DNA TGTGCCAGCAGGTCAGCGGAGCAGTTCTTC.

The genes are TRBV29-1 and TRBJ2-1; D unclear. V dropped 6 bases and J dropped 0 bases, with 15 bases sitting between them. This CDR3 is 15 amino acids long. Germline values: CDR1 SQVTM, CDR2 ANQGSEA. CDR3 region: CSVPQHKGSYNEQFF. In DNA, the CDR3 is TGCAGCGTACCCCAACACAAGGGCTCCTACAATGAGCAGTTCTTC.

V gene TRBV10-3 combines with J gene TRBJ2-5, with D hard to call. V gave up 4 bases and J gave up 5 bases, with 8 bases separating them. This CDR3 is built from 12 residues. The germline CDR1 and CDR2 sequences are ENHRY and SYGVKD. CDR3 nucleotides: TGTGCCATCAGTGGCGTTTCGGAGACCCAGTACTTC. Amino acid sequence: CAISGVSETQYF.

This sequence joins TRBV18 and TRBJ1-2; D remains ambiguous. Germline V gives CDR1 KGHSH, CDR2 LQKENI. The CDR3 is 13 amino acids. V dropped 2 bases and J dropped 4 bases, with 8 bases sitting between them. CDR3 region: CASSPGYGYGYTF. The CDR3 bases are TGTGCCAGCTCACCAGGGTACGGCTATGGCTACACCTTC.

DNA of the CDR3: TGTGCCAGCAGCCACCTTAGGGACTACTCCTACGAGCAGTACTTC. Residues: CASSHLRDYSYEQYF. This chain uses TRBV14 with TRBJ2-7; 7 positions agree with TRBD2. Trimming took 3 bases from V and 0 from J; bases not matched to a gene: 5. The CDR3 sequence is 15 residues long. Germline V lookup: CDR1 SGHDN, CDR2 FVKESK.

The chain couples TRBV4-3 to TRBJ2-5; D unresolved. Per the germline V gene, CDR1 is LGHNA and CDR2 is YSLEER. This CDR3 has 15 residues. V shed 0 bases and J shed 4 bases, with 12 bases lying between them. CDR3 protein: CASSQDFGLGETQYF. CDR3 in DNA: TGCGCCAGCAGCCAAGATTTTGGGCTGGGAGAGACCCAGTACTTC.

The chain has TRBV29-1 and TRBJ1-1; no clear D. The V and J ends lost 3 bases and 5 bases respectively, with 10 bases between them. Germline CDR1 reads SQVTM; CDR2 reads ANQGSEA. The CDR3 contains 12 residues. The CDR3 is CSVESVATEAFF. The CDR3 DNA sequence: TGCAGCGTTGAGTCCGTTGCGACTGAAGCTTTCTTT.

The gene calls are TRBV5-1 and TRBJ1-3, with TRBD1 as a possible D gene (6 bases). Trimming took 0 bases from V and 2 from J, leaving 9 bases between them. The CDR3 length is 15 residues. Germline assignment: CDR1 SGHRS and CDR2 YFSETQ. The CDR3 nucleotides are TGCGCCAGCAGCTTGGACGGGGGGCCTGGAAACACCATATATTTT. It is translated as CASSLDGGPGNTIYF.